The 5 T cell receptor beta chains below come from one sample, sequenced in a study of CD8+CD57+ T cells in acquired aplastic anemia (dated by TCRdb to 2016 to 2019). Sequenced on an Illumina HiSeq 2000. Profiling of TCR beta VDJ combinations and CDR3 sequences used genomic DNA as the template. TCRdb passed the public sequencing reads through fastp at Q25 and MiXCR, retaining productive beta sequences. Identical CDR3 proteins give one entry, which carries the most common genes and DNA. The sample table shows more than 150,000 distinct CDR3 sequences, and less than 65% are seen once. The ten biggest clones cover about half of the sample. Sequenced: sorted CD4+, CD8+, or CD8+CD57+ T cells (not recorded which) from PBMCs. All receptors come from a human donor with severe aplastic anemia or a healthy control (not recorded which).

This chain joins TRBV7-2 and TRBJ1-1, with 8 positions matching TRBD1. The V segment lost 6 bases and the J segment 1 base; nucleotides outside the gene matches: 4. The CDR3 has 14 residues. Germline V gene lookup returns CDR1 SGHTA and CDR2 FQGNSA. Written as DNA, the CDR3 is TGTGCCAGCAGATCCGGGACAGGGAACACTGAAGCTTTCTTT. Its protein product is CASRSGTGNTEAFF.

This rearrangement joins TRBV4-2 to TRBJ1-5; D is uncertain. The CDR3 is 12 amino acids. The germline gives CDR1 LGHNA, CDR2 YNFKEQ. Trimming removed 3 bases from V and 8 bases from J, with 8 bases in between. The CDR3 is CASSHPNEPQHF. As DNA, the CDR3 is TGTGCCAGCAGCCACCCTAACGAGCCCCAGCATTTT.

The genes are TRBV9 and TRBJ1-1; TRBD1 might be the D (6 bases). The germline CDR1 and CDR2 sequences are SGDLS and YYNGEE. Trimming took 3 bases from V and 3 from J, leaving 12 bases between them. The CDR3 runs 14 residues. The CDR3 region is CASSDRAGDTEAFF. In DNA, the CDR3 is TGTGCCAGCAGCGACAGGGCGGGGGACACTGAAGCTTTCTTT.

On this clonotype itself: A read error may produce the germline difference seen at one junction end. V gene TRBV5-1 combines with J gene TRBJ1-1, with 8 positions matching TRBD1. The CDR3 is made up of 17 amino acids. Germline lookup yields CDR1 SGHRS and CDR2 YFSETQ. CDR3 sequence (DNA): TGCGCCAGCAGCTGGCCGGACAGGGAGGTAGTTGGCACTGAAGCCTCCTTT. It encodes CASSWPDREVVGTEASF.

This clonotype was seen repeatedly, ten times or more. This chain links TRBV7-9 with TRBJ1-2; possible D gene TRBD1, 5 bases. V was trimmed by 0 bases and J by 0 bases, leaving 11 bases between them. Germline lookup yields CDR1 SEHNR and CDR2 FQNEAQ (reference sequence). The CDR3 totals 16 residues. The CDR3 here is CASSLALREPNYGYTF. CDR3 nucleotides: TGTGCCAGCAGCTTAGCGCTCAGGGAACCTAACTATGGCTACACCTTC.